Listed below are T cell receptor beta chains from one sample, sequenced in a study of T-cell reconstitution after alpha-beta-depleted transplantation in children. TCRdb ran MiXCR on the PCR reads and lists one entry per CDR3 protein. The table has 250,000 to 400,000 distinct CDR3 sequences, around 25% seen once. Sample: PBMCs, mostly from graft donor cells, taken 180 days after TCRalphabeta/CD19-depleted stem cell transplant. These TCRs come from a male patient aged 10 to 17 who had a stem cell transplant for acute lymphoblastic leukemia, so the T cells may come from the graft donor. Both conserved end residues are part of each CDR3. A D gene is named only where the DNA matches it firmly. Part of the rows lack a size; the others show once, few, many or a class for expanded clones.

TGTGCCAGCAGCACCTGGACAGGGCCAACCTCCCCCTACGAGCAGTACTTC	CASSTWTGPTSPYEQYF	.	TRBJ2-7	TRBV5-6	TRBD1
TGTGCCAGCAGTCCCTCGCAACAGGGCCCCCTCCTTGGGCAGTACTTC	CASSPSQQGPLLGQYF	.	TRBJ2-7	TRBV27	.
TGTGCCAGCAGTGTTGGGTATAGCAATCAGCCCCAGCATTTT	CASSVGYSNQPQHF	many	TRBJ1-5	TRBV2	.
TGCGCCAGCCCTTACCCGAACACCGGGGAGCTGTTTTTT	CASPYPNTGELFF	.	TRBJ2-2	TRBV5-1	.
TGCAGTGCTAGAGATTCTGGACAGGGGACCTACGAGCAGTACTTC	CSARDSGQGTYEQYF	.	TRBJ2-7	TRBV20-1	TRBD1
TGTGCCAGCAGCCTAGCCGTGGTGAGGGTTACTGGAAACACCATATATTTT	CASSLAVVRVTGNTIYF	few	TRBJ1-3	TRBV12-3/TRBV12-4	.
TGTGCCAGCAGTTACGGCGCGGGGCACAATGAGCAGTTCTTC	CASSYGAGHNEQFF	few	TRBJ2-1	TRBV6-5	.
TGTGCCAGCAGCTTCAGGGGAGGGGGATATCAGCCCCAGCATTTT	CASSFRGGGYQPQHF	.	TRBJ1-5	TRBV5-5	.
TGTGCTAGTGGTTTGGTTGGAGGGGTGTATGGCGACACCTTC	CASGLVGGVYGDTF	.	TRBJ1-2	TRBV12-5	.
TGCAGTGCTAGAGGGGCACAGGGAGGGGTTCAGCCCCAGCATTTT	CSARGAQGGVQPQHF	.	TRBJ1-5	TRBV20-1	.
TGTGCCAGCAGCTTAGCGTATTACGCGGGGACTGAAGCTTTCTTT	CASSLAYYAGTEAFF	.	TRBJ1-1	TRBV7-9	.
TGTGCCACCAGTGACCAAGGGACAGGGAAGGACGAGCAGTACTTC	CATSDQGTGKDEQYF	.	TRBJ2-7	TRBV24-1	TRBD1
TGCGCCAGCAGCGAAAAGAACTATGGCTACACCTTC	CASSEKNYGYTF	once	TRBJ1-2	TRBV5-1	.
TGTGCCAGCAGCTTAATGGATCGGCGGGGTCCGTTCTTC	CASSLMDRRGPFF	few	TRBJ2-1	TRBV7-3	.
TGCAGCGCCGGGCGGACTGCAACAGATACGCAGTATTTT	CSAGRTATDTQYF	few	TRBJ2-3	TRBV29-1	.
TGCAGCGTTGAAGGCCTAGGACAGGGGCACTATGGCTACACCTTC	CSVEGLGQGHYGYTF	.	TRBJ1-2	TRBV29-1	TRBD1
TGTGCCAGCGAACGGGCGGGAGCGGTCAATGAGCAGTTCTTC	CASERAGAVNEQFF	few	TRBJ2-1	TRBV27	TRBD2
TGTGCCAGCAGCCCCCGGGAACAAGAGACCCAGTACTTC	CASSPREQETQYF	few	TRBJ2-5	TRBV7-6	.
TGTGCCAGCAGCTTAGCGGCCCCCAGCTACGAGCAGTACTTC	CASSLAAPSYEQYF	.	TRBJ2-7	TRBV7-8	.
TGTGCCAGCTCACCACCCTTACAGGGACTGGTCTACGAGCAGTACTTC	CASSPPLQGLVYEQYF	.	TRBJ2-7	TRBV18	.
TGTGCCAGCAGGGGTGGGGGCGATCAGCCCCAGCATTTT	CASRGGGDQPQHF	.	TRBJ1-5	TRBV7-9	.
TGCAGTGCTAGGGGAGGCAGGGGTGAACATGAAGCTTTCTTT	CSARGGRGEHEAFF	.	TRBJ1-1	TRBV20-1	.
TGTGCCAGCACTGGAAACACCGGGGAGCTGTTTTTT	CASTGNTGELFF	few	TRBJ2-2	TRBV28	.
TGTGCCAGCAGTTACTGGAGCGTCACAGATACGCAGTATTTT	CASSYWSVTDTQYF	few	TRBJ2-3	TRBV6-2/TRBV6-3	.
TGTGCCAGCATGGCAGGGGGCAGGGGCACTGAAGCTTTCTTT	CASMAGGRGTEAFF	few	TRBJ1-1	TRBV2	TRBD1
TGTGCCAGCAGAGGGACAGGCGTCTCTGGAAACACCATATATTTT	CASRGTGVSGNTIYF	.	TRBJ1-3	TRBV3-1	TRBD1
TGTGCCAGCAGCCTCCCACTTCCACTTAGCGGGATTCGATACAATGAGCAGTTCTTC	CASSLPLPLSGIRYNEQFF	.	TRBJ2-1	TRBV11-1	TRBD2
TGCGCCAGCAGCAGAACGGCGGCGGCCGCTACCTTCACCGGGGAGCTGTTTTTT	CASSRTAAAATFTGELFF	few	TRBJ2-2	TRBV5-1	.
TGTGCCAGCAGTCAGGGCCCCCAAGAGACCCAGTACTTC	CASSQGPQETQYF	many	TRBJ2-5	TRBV7-2	.
TGTGCCAGCAGCGGGACATTCGGGATAGGGTCACCCCTCCACTTT	CASSGTFGIGSPLHF	few	TRBJ1-6	TRBV5-6	.
TGTGCCAGCAGCTTATTAGTGAACACTGAAGCTTTCTTT	CASSLLVNTEAFF	few	TRBJ1-1	TRBV7-3	.
TGTGCCAGCAGCCAGCGGGCAACATCCTACGAGCAGTACTTC	CASSQRATSYEQYF	few	TRBJ2-7	TRBV12-3/TRBV12-4	.
TGTGCCAGCAGCCCACGGGACAGGGGCTCTGGGGCCAACGTCCTGACTTTC	CASSPRDRGSGANVLTF	.	TRBJ2-6	TRBV9	TRBD1
TGCGCCAGCAGCGGCGGTAAAGGAGGGGCGGATACGCAGTATTTT	CASSGGKGGADTQYF	.	TRBJ2-3	TRBV5-1	.
TGCGCCAGCAGCCCTAGCTCTGGAAACACCATATATTTT	CASSPSSGNTIYF	few	TRBJ1-3	TRBV5-1	.
TGTGCCAGCAGTTGGACGGAACTTCATGGCTACACCTTC	CASSWTELHGYTF	few	TRBJ1-2	TRBV12-3/TRBV12-4	.
TGTGCCAGCAGCTTCACAGGGGGCCTAGCCAAAAACATTCAGTACTTC	CASSFTGGLAKNIQYF	few	TRBJ2-4	TRBV5-5	TRBD1
TGCGCCAGCAGCTTGGCCACAGGGTTTTCGGTGAACACCGGGGAGCTGTTTTTT	CASSLATGFSVNTGELFF	many	TRBJ2-2	TRBV5-1	.
TGCGCCAGCAGCTTGGCCTTGGGAGCAACTAACATTCAGTACTTC	CASSLALGATNIQYF	.	TRBJ2-4	TRBV5-1	.
TGTGCCAGCAGCTTAGAAAACGCCTGGACTAGCGGCTGGAATGAGCAGTTCTTC	CASSLENAWTSGWNEQFF	few	TRBJ2-1	TRBV11-2	TRBD2
TGTGCCAGCAGCTTAAGCCTATGGAGCGCAGATACGCAGTATTTT	CASSLSLWSADTQYF	few	TRBJ2-3	TRBV7-3	.
TGCGCCAGCAGCCAACCACAGGGTAGGGAGCAGTTCTTC	CASSQPQGREQFF	.	TRBJ2-1	TRBV4-1	.
TGCGCCAGCAGAAGGGACTCAGGAGAGACCCAGTACTTC	CASRRDSGETQYF	.	TRBJ2-5	TRBV10-2	.
TGCGCCAGCAGCCCTGAATGGGAGGCAACTAATGAAAAACTGTTTTTT	CASSPEWEATNEKLFF	.	TRBJ1-4	TRBV5-1	.
TGTGCCAGCTCACCCATCTCTCAGTCTGCCTCTAGCACAGATACGCAGTATTTT	CASSPISQSASSTDTQYF	.	TRBJ2-3	TRBV18	.
TGCAGCGTTGTGGGGGGAAGCGGGAGCGGCGAGCAGTACTTC	CSVVGGSGSGEQYF	.	TRBJ2-7	TRBV29-1	TRBD2
TGCGCCAGCAGCCAATTTCTAGCCCTATCTTACGAGCAGTACTTC	CASSQFLALSYEQYF	few	TRBJ2-7	TRBV4-1	.
TGTGCCAGCAGCTTAGGCCCCTCAGGGGGACGAACCGGGGAGCTGTTTTTT	CASSLGPSGGRTGELFF	few	TRBJ2-2	TRBV7-9	TRBD1
TGCGCCAGCAGCCAAAGGCAGGGGGTGGAGACCCAGTACTTC	CASSQRQGVETQYF	.	TRBJ2-5	TRBV4-1	TRBD1
TGTGCCAGCAGTTTTCGGGGGCCGAATGAGCAGTTCTTC	CASSFRGPNEQFF	.	TRBJ2-1	TRBV12-3/TRBV12-4	.
TGTGCCATCAGTGAGTCTGGGACAGGGAGTGGGGAGACCCAGTACTTC	CAISESGTGSGETQYF	.	TRBJ2-5	TRBV10-3	TRBD1
TGTGCCAGCACGATAACTAGCGGGACCTACAATGAGCAGTTCTTC	CASTITSGTYNEQFF	few	TRBJ2-1	TRBV12-3/TRBV12-4	TRBD2
TGTGCCAGCAGAGGTGGGCTAAACGAGCAGTACTTC	CASRGGLNEQYF	.	TRBJ2-7	TRBV27	.
TGCAGTGCTACCAAAGGACTCGACTACGAGCAGTACTTC	CSATKGLDYEQYF	.	TRBJ2-7	TRBV20-1	.
TGTGCCACCACCCAGGGGGTTGGGGAGCAGTTCTTC	CATTQGVGEQFF	.	TRBJ2-1	TRBV24-1	TRBD1